This T cell receptor beta chain came from a study of T cells in Graves' hyperthyroidism and ophthalmopathy. On this clonotype itself: Its antigen remains unknown. A much larger clonotype is one base distant, so this may be a read error.

With V trimmed by 6 bases and J by 7 bases, 8 bases remained unmatched. CDR3 size: 14 residues. Germline lookup yields CDR1 MDHEN and CDR2 SYDVKM. Exclusion of patients followed from uncontrolled infection, other autoimmune disease, pregnancy or lactation. Diagnoses used clinical symptoms, serum thyroxine and TRAb, thyroid ultrasound and orbital computed tomography. Notes on the study in general: In the blood, most expanded thyroid clonotypes above 0.001 appeared as well.

The TCR beta CDR3 regions underwent amplification using RNA transcripts as the source. The HTBI primer set served for first-round RT-PCR of the TCR CDR3. TCRdb re-derived calls from the multiplex PCR reads in MiXCR, one entry per CDR3 protein. The table shows approximately 370,000 distinct CDR3 sequences, with roughly 17% occurring only once. Material for sequencing was blood. The chain employs TRBV28 and TRBJ2-1; 8 bases agree with TRBD2. This receptor was taken from a woman aged 25 to 39 with Graves' hyperthyroidism that later progressed to Graves' ophthalmopathy. The CDR3 coding sequence is TGTGCCAGCAGGGGACTAGGCTATGGAAATGAGCAGTTCTTC. Its translation is CASRGLGYGNEQFF.